What follows are 14 T cell receptor beta chains derived from one specimen sequenced in a study of blood T cell dynamics during melanoma immunotherapy. Libraries were prepared by immunoSEQ multiplex PCR; TCRdb keeps only in-frame clonotypes and omits some of them. Seen here are roughly 15,000 clones, 85% observed once, and the top ten hold about 4.6%. Time point denoted: pre-treatment baseline. The source was blood, collected from a patient treated with checkpoint blockade. The receptors were sampled from a human donor with melanoma.

This clone was found once. V and J are TRBV29-1 and TRBJ2-7; 9 nucleotides match TRBD1. Losses at the gene ends were 7 bases for V and 5 bases for J; bases not matched to a gene: 12. Germline V gene sequence: CDR1 SQVTM, CDR2 ANQGSEA. This CDR3 contains 14 residues. Written as DNA, the CDR3 is TGCAGCGCCCAACCGGGACAGGGTGCCCACGAGCAGTACTTC. This encodes CSAQPGQGAHEQYF.

The chain joins TRBV5-4 to TRBJ2-1; maybe TRBD1 (6 bases). Germline CDR1 SGHNT, CDR2 YYREEE (reference sequence). With 1 base removed from V and 5 bases from J, the gap between germline ends came to 16 bases. The CDR3 is made up of 16 amino acids. The CDR3 reads CASSLQGRFPNNEQFF. CDR3 in DNA: TGTGCCAGCAGCTTGCAGGGGAGATTCCCTAACAATGAGCAGTTCTTC.

This clone has more than one count but fewer than ten. The J gene is TRBJ1-2, the V gene TRBV2; unclear D gene. There are 14 residues in the CDR3. Germline V gene lookup returns CDR1 SNHLY and CDR2 FYNNEI. V lost 3 bases and J lost 2, with 10 bases in between. In DNA form, the CDR3 reads TGTGCCAGCAGTGACGAGACAACCAACTATGGCTACACCTTC. Translated: CASSDETTNYGYTF.

V and J are TRBV6-1 and TRBJ2-1; D possibly corresponds to TRBD2 (5 bases). The CDR3 covers 12 residues. Between the trimmed V and J ends, which lost 7 bases and 7 bases, there was a span of 11 bases. Germline V lookup: CDR1 MNHNS, CDR2 SASEGT. CDR3 residues: CASTVGGNEQFF. CDR3 nucleotide sequence: TGTGCCAGCACTGTTGGCGGGAATGAGCAGTTCTTC.

CDR3 sequence (DNA): TGCGCCAGCAGCCACCGACTACCCCAAGAGACCCAGTACTTC. This codes for CASSHRLPQETQYF. The chain links TRBV5-1 to TRBJ2-5; weak D call: TRBD2 (5 bases). The V end lost 4 bases, the J end lost 1 base, and 11 bases lay between the germline ends. The CDR3 is 14 amino acids. The germline CDR1 and CDR2 sequences are SGHRS and YFSETQ.

There are a few counts of this clone. The rearrangement uses TRBV7-8 and TRBJ1-2; unclear D gene. The germline CDR1 and CDR2 sequences are SGHVS and FQNEAQ. The CDR3 is made up of 13 amino acids. Trimming removed 3 bases from V and 8 bases from J, with 13 bases in between. The CDR3 spells CASSFFPLSGYTF. DNA for the CDR3: TGTGCCAGCAGCTTTTTCCCCTTGAGCGGCTACACCTTC.

The V and J genes are TRBV6-1 and TRBJ2-7; D gene uncertain. V was clipped by 5 bases and J by 4 bases, with 9 bases between them. The germline CDR1 and CDR2 sequences are MNHNS and SASEGT. The CDR3 has 12 residues. DNA of the CDR3: TGTGCCAGCAGTCCCCAGGAGTACGAGCAGTACTTC. Protein product: CASSPQEYEQYF.

This chain joins TRBV6-1 and TRBJ2-1; maybe TRBD2 (5 bases). The germline CDR1 and CDR2 sequences are MNHNS and SASEGT. The V gene lost 4 bases and the J gene lost 7 bases, with 11 bases spanning the gap. The CDR3 consists of 13 residues. CDR3 in DNA: TGTGCCAGCAGTGCCAAGCGGATTAATGAGCAGTTCTTC. Translating gives CASSAKRINEQFF.

V is TRBV11-2 and J is TRBJ2-2; TRBD1 might be the D (5 bases). The CDR3 contains 13 residues. Trimming removed 8 bases from V and 9 bases from J, with 16 bases in between. The germline V gene encodes CDR1 SGHAT and CDR2 FQNNGV. The CDR3 sequence is CASPTGASRELFF. Here the CDR3 DNA reads TGTGCCAGCCCGACTGGGGCATCCAGGGAGCTGTTTTTT.

This chain links TRBV11-2 with TRBJ2-7; 8 nucleotides align to TRBD2. CDR1 is SGHAT, CDR2 FQNNGV, per germline. V trimming: 2 bases; J trimming: 3 bases; junction bases outside the gene matches: 9. The CDR3 length is 16 residues. The CDR3 DNA reads as TGTGCCAGCAGCTTATTAGGCGGGGGGTACTTCTACGAGCAGTACTTC. This translates into CASSLLGGGYFYEQYF.

The chain combines TRBV19 with TRBJ1-5; D is uncertain. CDR3 length: 14 residues. CDR1 and CDR2 from the germline V gene are LNHDA and SQIVND (reference sequence). V shed 6 bases and J shed 1 base, with 10 bases lying between them. CDR3 bases: TGTGCCAGTAGGCAGGTAAGCAGCAATCAGCCCCAGCATTTT. Residues: CASRQVSSNQPQHF.

This clone has just one count. The chain carries TRBV7-7 and TRBJ2-7; TRBD2 aligns across 11 bases. The trim removed 5 bases at V and 2 bases at J, leaving 5 bases unmatched. Germline CDR1 reads SSHAT; CDR2 reads FNYEAQ (reference sequence). The CDR3 loop spans 15 amino acids. Written as DNA, the CDR3 is TGTGCCAGCAGCCCCGGGACTAGCGGTGCCTACGAGCAGTACTTC. Translating gives CASSPGTSGAYEQYF.

The chain joins TRBV29-1 to TRBJ2-7, with D tentatively TRBD2 (5 bases). V gave up 2 bases and J gave up 5 bases, with 13 bases separating them. From germline, CDR1 is SQVTM and CDR2 ANQGSEA. This CDR3 is 13 amino acids long. CDR3 region: CSVEPSGRDEQYF. For the CDR3, the DNA is TGCAGCGTTGAACCCTCCGGGCGGGACGAGCAGTACTTC.

This chain uses TRBV7-3 with TRBJ2-4, with a weak D call TRBD2 (5 bases). Deletions cut 6 bases from V and 9 bases from J, with 15 bases between. Per the germline V gene, CDR1 is SGHTA and CDR2 is FQGTGA. The CDR3 has 13 amino acids. DNA of the CDR3: TGTGCCAGCAGTCGGCCGGCGGGCGGCATTCAGTACTTC. This translates into CASSRPAGGIQYF.